The 30 T cell receptor beta chains listed next were all sequenced from one sample in a study of T-cell reconstitution after alpha-beta-depleted transplantation in children. Construction of the TCRbeta library involved unique molecular identifiers. MiXCR was run by TCRdb on the PCR reads, yielding one entry per CDR3 protein. This table holds hundreds of thousands of distinct CDR3 sequences, around 13% found once. Material: PBMCs, obtained before TCRalphabeta/CD19-depleted stem cell transplant. All receptors derive from a girl aged 2 to 10 with congenital amegakaryocytic thrombocytopenia, due to receive a stem cell transplant.

There are a few counts of this clonotype. The V call is TRBV20-1, the J call TRBJ1-5; 11 positions agree with TRBD1. Per the germline V gene, CDR1 is DFQATT and CDR2 is SNEGSKA (reference sequence). The CDR3 extends over 17 amino acids. Trimming removed 3 bases from V and 6 bases from J; junction bases left unmatched: 13. CDR3 in DNA: TGCAGTGCTAGCGAATGGACCGGGACAGGGGGTAGTCAGCCCCAGCATTTT. The encoded protein is CSASEWTGTGGSQPQHF.

This clonotype was counted many times. The chain carries TRBV20-1 and TRBJ1-2, with TRBD1 matching 7 bases. The CDR3 is 14 residues long. J gave up 5 bases and V 5 bases, and 11 bases lay outside the gene matches. Per the germline V gene, CDR1 is DFQATT and CDR2 is SNEGSKA (reference sequence). CDR3 loop: CSAWGGGSGYGYTF. The CDR3 DNA is TGCAGTGCTTGGGGAGGGGGCAGTGGGTATGGCTACACCTTC.

This clonotype has at least ten counts. V usage is TRBV7-2 and J usage is TRBJ2-1; D remains ambiguous. The CDR3 is 12 amino acids. V was shortened by 4 bases and J by 8 bases, with 9 bases between the two germline ends. CDR1 is SGHTA, CDR2 FQGNSA, per germline. The CDR3 coding sequence is TGTGCCAGCAGCTATGGGCGCGATGAGCAGTTCTTC. Its translation is CASSYGRDEQFF.

This clonotype was counted many times. This chain uses TRBV5-1 with TRBJ2-3; no clear D gene. This CDR3 region has 15 residues. Trimming left V 1 base short and J 0 bases short, with 9 bases between. CDR1 is SGHRS, CDR2 YFSETQ, per germline. CDR3 sequence: CASSLLPESTDTQYF. As DNA, the CDR3 is TGCGCCAGCAGCTTGTTGCCAGAGAGCACAGATACGCAGTATTTT.

The CDR3 spells CARNARDSHSYEQYF. For the CDR3, the DNA is TGTGCCAGGAATGCCCGGGACTCTCACTCCTACGAGCAGTACTTC. The gene calls are TRBV7-7 and TRBJ2-7, with a weak D call TRBD2 (6 bases). The germline CDR1 and CDR2 sequences are SSHAT and FNYEAQ (reference sequence). Trimming shortened V by 9 bases and J by 0 bases, and 18 bases separated the two germline ends. CDR3 length: 15 amino acids.

This clonotype was recorded many times. The rearrangement uses TRBV20-1 and TRBJ2-7, with 8 bases matching TRBD2. The CDR3 has 14 amino acids. Germline-derived CDR1 and CDR2 are DFQATT and SNEGSKA (reference sequence). After removal of 3 bases from V and 4 bases from J, the junction contained 8 bases not matched to a gene. The CDR3: CSASLAGQFYEQYF. The CDR3 coding sequence is TGCAGTGCTAGTCTAGCGGGCCAGTTTTACGAGCAGTACTTC.

This clonotype has a count of ten or more. This chain uses TRBV11-2 with TRBJ2-2; D is unresolved. The CDR3 spans 14 residues. Trimming shortened V by 5 bases and J by 4 bases, and 11 bases separated the two germline ends. CDR1 and CDR2 (germline): SGHAT, FQNNGV. Here the CDR3 reads CASSPRLGTGELFF. The CDR3, as DNA: TGTGCCAGCAGCCCCCGGTTGGGCACCGGGGAGCTGTTTTTT.

This chain's CDR3 is CSASGFGEEGYTF. In DNA, the CDR3 is TGCAGTGCTAGTGGGTTTGGGGAGGAAGGCTACACCTTC. This chain joins TRBV20-1 and TRBJ1-2; D uncertain. CDR1 and CDR2 from the germline V gene are DFQATT and SNEGSKA (reference sequence). The CDR3 is made up of 13 amino acids. The V and J ends lost 3 bases and 8 bases respectively, with 16 bases between them.

At least ten counts were recorded for this clonotype. This rearrangement joins TRBV20-1 to TRBJ2-1, with 11 bases that match TRBD2. Germline loops: CDR1 DFQATT, CDR2 SNEGSKA (reference sequence). Losses at the gene ends were 5 bases for V and 7 bases for J; bases not matched to a gene: 16. CDR3 length: 17 residues. The CDR3 sequence is CSASSGTSGEMVNEQFF. CDR3 sequence (DNA): TGCAGTGCTTCGTCCGGGACTAGCGGTGAAATGGTTAATGAGCAGTTCTTC.

The J gene is TRBJ2-7, the V gene TRBV5-1; the match to TRBD2 covers 10 bases. The junction had 8 bases not matched to a gene; V was cut back by 7 bases and J by 7 bases. Germline-derived CDR1 and CDR2 are SGHRS and YFSETQ. The CDR3 consists of 13 residues. DNA of the CDR3: TGCGCCAGCGGCCTAGCGGGAGAGGGGGAGCAGTACTTC. Translation: CASGLAGEGEQYF.

This clonotype was recorded at least ten times. The gene calls are TRBV6-5 and TRBJ2-1; possible D gene TRBD2, 6 bases. CDR3 length: 14 amino acids. CDR1 and CDR2 (germline): MNHEY, SVGAGI. The V end was cut by 0 bases, the J end by 8 bases, with 11 bases between. The CDR3 nucleotides read TGTGCCAGCAGTTACTCGAAGGCGGGATATGAGCAGTTCTTC. Translating it yields CASSYSKAGYEQFF.

This clonotype was seen a few times. The rearrangement joins TRBV20-1 to TRBJ2-1, with 8 positions matching TRBD2. CDR3 length equals 13 residues. After removal of 2 bases from V and 8 bases from J, the junction contained 5 bases not matched to a gene. Germline V CDR1 and CDR2: DFQATT, SNEGSKA (reference sequence). CDR3 in amino acids: CSARSRGRYEQFF. The DNA of the CDR3 is TGCAGTGCTAGATCTCGCGGGAGGTATGAGCAGTTCTTC.

V gene TRBV3-1 combines with J gene TRBJ2-1; TRBD2 agrees at 10 bases. In germline, CDR1 is LGHDT, CDR2 YNNKEL (reference sequence). V lost 6 bases to trimming and J lost 9 bases; unmatched junction nucleotides: 11. The length of the CDR3 is 15 residues. Here the CDR3 reads CASRGDASGSSEQFF. DNA of the CDR3: TGTGCCAGCAGAGGGGATGCTAGCGGGAGTAGTGAGCAGTTCTTC.

Ten or more counts support this clonotype. The chain carries TRBV5-1 and TRBJ2-1; perhaps TRBD2 as D (5 bases). Germline V gene data show CDR1 as SGHRS and CDR2 as YFSETQ. The CDR3 is 16 residues long. V gave up 4 bases and J gave up 2 bases, with 16 bases separating them. The CDR3 protein is CASSPGYVTTYNEQFF. CDR3 DNA: TGCGCCAGCAGCCCGGGATACGTGACTACCTACAATGAGCAGTTCTTC. Full variable domain (outside the CDR3, taken from reference TRBV5-1 and TRBJ2-1): KAGVTQTPRYLIKTRGQQVTLSCSPISGHRSVSWYQQTPGQGLQFLFEYFSETQRNKGNFPGRFSGRQFSNSRSEMNVSTLELGDSALYLCASSPGYVTTYNEQFFGPGTRLTVL.

The chain employs TRBV15 and TRBJ2-5, with 9 bases fitting TRBD2. After removal of 4 bases from V and 5 bases from J, the junction contained 8 bases not matched to a gene. The CDR3 has 15 amino acids. The germline CDR1 and CDR2 sequences are LNHNV and YYDKDF (reference sequence). The CDR3 spells CATSTGGRAFETQYF. DNA for the CDR3: TGTGCCACCAGCACCGGCGGGAGGGCCTTTGAGACCCAGTACTTC.

About this clonotype itself: Since a much larger clone is just one base distant, this may be a read error. The V gene is TRBV20-1, the J gene TRBJ2-6; 7 bases match TRBD2. The CDR3 totals 17 residues. The germline V gene has CDR1 DFQATT and CDR2 SNEGSKA (reference sequence). CDR3 loop: CCARDSGRYSGANVLTF. CDR3 nucleotides: TGCTGTGCTAGAGATTCCGGGAGGTACTCTGGGGCCAACGTCCTGACTTTC.

In this sample, this clonotype turned up many times. V gene TRBV20-1 combines with J gene TRBJ1-6; the D gene is possibly TRBD1 (6 bases). The CDR3 length is 14 residues. Deletions cut 3 bases from V and 14 bases from J, with 20 bases between. From germline, CDR1 is DFQATT and CDR2 SNEGSKA (reference sequence). The CDR3 reads CSASSFDRGLTLHF. CDR3 bases: TGCAGTGCTAGTTCTTTTGATCGGGGGCTAACCCTCCACTTT.

The rearrangement uses TRBV6-6 and TRBJ2-5; D is undetermined. This CDR3 region has 13 residues. The V gene lost 2 bases and the J gene lost 5 bases, with 9 bases spanning the gap. Germline CDR1 MNHNY, CDR2 SVGAGI (reference sequence). The CDR3 region has the DNA TGTGCCAGCAGTTACGCGGTATCCGAGACCCAGTACTTC. Protein: CASSYAVSETQYF.

In the case of this clonotype: One junction end disagrees with the germline gene, perhaps due to a read error. The chain couples TRBV20-1 to TRBJ1-2; 9 bases are a match to TRBD1. CDR3 length equals 12 residues. CDR1 is DFQATT, CDR2 SNEGSKA, per germline (reference sequence). The CDR3 DNA is TGCAGTACTAGGGACAGGGTGACTGGCTACACCTTC. This sequence encodes CSTRDRVTGYTF.

The chain combines TRBV5-5 with TRBJ2-2; TRBD1 matches 7 bases. The CDR3 has 17 residues. In germline, CDR1 is SGHKS, CDR2 YYEKEE (reference sequence). Trimming took 5 bases from V and 3 from J; bases not matched to a gene: 13. In nucleotides, the CDR3 is TGTGCCAGCAGACCGGACAGGTCGGGTGATTACACCGGGGAGCTGTTTTTT. It yields the protein CASRPDRSGDYTGELFF.

This chain uses TRBV20-1 with TRBJ2-6; tentatively, D is TRBD2 (6 bases). The germline V gene has CDR1 DFQATT and CDR2 SNEGSKA (reference sequence). This CDR3 has 17 amino acids. Trimming stripped 5 bases from V and 0 bases from J, with 17 bases between. Here the CDR3 reads CSARAAGLVSGANVLTF. CDR3 coding DNA: TGCAGTGCTCGGGCGGCGGGACTCGTCTCTGGGGCCAACGTCCTGACTTTC.

This clonotype showed up many times. The J gene is TRBJ2-7, the V gene TRBV6-1; tentatively, D is TRBD1 (5 bases). V was cut by 6 bases and J by 1 base, with 16 bases left in between. The CDR3 totals 15 residues. Germline values: CDR1 MNHNS, CDR2 SASEGT. The CDR3 DNA follows: TGTGCCAGCAGCAATGCCAGGGAAGTTTCCTACGAGCAGTACTTC. The encoded protein is CASSNAREVSYEQYF.

This clonotype was picked up many times. The gene calls are TRBV27 and TRBJ1-6; D is perhaps TRBD1 (6 bases). Germline V CDR1 and CDR2: MNHEY, SMNVEV (reference sequence). Deletions cut 5 bases from V and 7 bases from J, with 15 bases between. This CDR3 is 15 amino acids long. CDR3 sequence: CASSPGQSGNSPLHF. Here the CDR3 DNA reads TGTGCCAGCAGTCCCGGACAGAGTGGGAATTCACCCCTCCACTTT.

This clonotype was picked up a small number of times. The chain recombines TRBV21-1 with TRBJ2-7; the table names TRBD1, a call not compared with the DNA. TRBV21-1 is deemed a pseudogene. The CDR3 contains 14 residues. The CDR3 is CARSGCGASYEQYF. The DNA of the CDR3 is TGTGCCAGGTCTGGGTGCGGGGCCTCCTACGAGCAGTACTTC.

This chain connects TRBV29-1 to TRBJ2-5; D is perhaps TRBD1 or TRBD2 (5 bases each). Germline lookup yields CDR1 SQVTM and CDR2 ANQGSEA. V was cut by 4 bases and J by 5 bases, with 14 bases left in between. The CDR3 loop spans 13 amino acids. The CDR3 DNA reads as TGCAGCGTTGGCCAGGGCGGGTTGGAGACCCAGTACTTC. Amino acids: CSVGQGGLETQYF.

This clonotype was seen a handful of times. The gene calls are TRBV7-8 and TRBJ2-7; no clear D. V was pared by 4 bases and J by 2 bases, with 12 bases between. Germline loops: CDR1 SGHVS, CDR2 FQNEAQ. The CDR3 loop spans 14 amino acids. The CDR3 protein is CASSSRWGPYEQYF. Here the CDR3 DNA reads TGTGCCAGCAGCTCCCGTTGGGGTCCCTACGAGCAGTACTTC.

This clonotype came up many times. This CDR3 reads CASSSGQGYNEQFF. DNA for the CDR3: TGCGCCAGCAGCTCGGGACAGGGTTACAATGAGCAGTTCTTC. The V and J genes are TRBV5-1 and TRBJ2-1; 9 nucleotides line up with TRBD1. Unmatched junction bases numbered 2, after V lost 3 bases and J lost 4 bases. CDR3 length equals 14 residues. Germline assignment: CDR1 SGHRS and CDR2 YFSETQ.

This clonotype was detected only a few times. The V gene is TRBV27, the J gene TRBJ1-1; 9 nucleotides align to TRBD1. CDR1 and CDR2 (germline): MNHEY, SMNVEV (reference sequence). The CDR3 extends over 13 amino acids. V trimming: 6 bases; J trimming: 12 bases; junction bases outside the gene matches: 11. CDR3 sequence reads: CASSLQRDRESFF. CDR3 sequence (DNA): TGTGCCAGCAGCTTACAGCGGGACAGGGAATCTTTCTTT.

This clonotype was seen a few times. The chain is built from TRBV5-1 and TRBJ1-2; a possible D gene is TRBD1 (5 bases). This CDR3 has 15 residues. Germline-derived CDR1 and CDR2 are SGHRS and YFSETQ. V shed 1 base and J shed 1 base, with 11 bases lying between them. In DNA form, the CDR3 reads TGCGCCAGCAGCTTGCAGGGACCTGTTAACTATGGCTACACCTTC. It yields the protein CASSLQGPVNYGYTF.

This clonotype was found many times. The chain uses TRBV20-1 and TRBJ2-5; the D gene is possibly TRBD2 (6 bases). From germline, CDR1 is DFQATT and CDR2 SNEGSKA (reference sequence). The CDR3 has 17 amino acids. The V and J ends lost 2 bases and 5 bases respectively, with 24 bases between them. DNA of the CDR3: TGCAGTGCTAGATTTCCCCGCCGGACTACTAGTTGGGAGACCCAGTACTTC. This encodes CSARFPRRTTSWETQYF.